This TCR beta chain derives from a study of PD-1 blockade in classical Hodgkin lymphoma. Study in general: The patients were dosed with nivolumab 3 mg/kg, infused intravenously every 2 weeks.

A single count supports this clone. V shed 1 base, J shed 5 bases, and the junction held 3 bases outside the gene matches. Germline assignment: CDR1 LNHDA and CDR2 SQIVND (reference sequence). The CDR3 sequence is 15 residues long. Profiled with immunoSEQ multiplex PCR; TCRdb holds only in-frame clones, not every one. The sample records some 25,000 clones, around 88% being singletons. All trial patients relapsed after autologous stem cell transplantation. Magnetic negative selection, applied to thawed PBMCs, was used to isolate the CD8+ T cells. Complete response, partial response or progressive disease were the best responses.

The chain couples TRBV19 to TRBJ2-3, with 10 bases matching TRBD2. Sequencing was performed on CD8+ T cells from blood, taken at baseline. This sequence was found in a human donor with classical Hodgkin lymphoma. DNA for the CDR3: TGTGCCAGTAGTATAGGGGCTAGCGGGAGAGATACGCAGTATTTT. Translated: CASSIGASGRDTQYF.